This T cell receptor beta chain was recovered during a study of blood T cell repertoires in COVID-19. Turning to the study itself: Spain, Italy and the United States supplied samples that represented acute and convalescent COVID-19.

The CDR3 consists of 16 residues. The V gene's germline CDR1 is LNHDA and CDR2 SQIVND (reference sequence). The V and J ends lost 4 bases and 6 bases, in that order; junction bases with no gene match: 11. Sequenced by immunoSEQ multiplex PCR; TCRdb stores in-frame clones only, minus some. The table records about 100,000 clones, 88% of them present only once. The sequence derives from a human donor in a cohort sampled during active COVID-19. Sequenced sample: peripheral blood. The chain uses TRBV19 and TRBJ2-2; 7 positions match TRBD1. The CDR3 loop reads CASSRQGNGLAGELFF. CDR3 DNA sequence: TGTGCCAGTAGTAGACAGGGAAATGGACTGGCCGGGGAGCTGTTTTTT.